The T cell receptor (beta chain) described here comes from a study of cytomegalovirus exposure and HLA in healthy donors. General observations from the study: Among the CMV-associated chains, a few were confirmed in vitro as specific for CMV antigens. The investigators catalogued 150 or so TCR beta chains as cytomegalovirus-associated.

TCRdb's copy holds only in-frame clones and misses some; the assay was immunoSEQ multiplex PCR. The sample has 150,000 to 200,000 clones, about 84% seen once; the top ten hold almost 1.5%. The donors were members of the validation cohort comprising about 130 subjects, separate from the approximately 670-subject first cohort. This clone has only one observation. Its antigen is as yet unknown. The CDR3 contains 12 residues. Germline V CDR1 and CDR2: SGDLS, YYNGEE. Trimming left V 4 bases short and J 6 bases short, with 10 bases between. The rearrangement links TRBV9 to TRBJ1-2; weak D call: TRBD1 (5 bases). The source material was PBMCs. The receptor was derived from a woman aged 18-35 years in good health and CMV-seronegative. As DNA, the CDR3 is TGTGCCAGCAGCATACCGGGGGATGGCTACACCTTC. It codes for CASSIPGDGYTF.